The rows below give T cell receptor beta chains drawn from one sample of a study of T cells after yellow fever vaccination. In TCRdb, the 5' RACE reads were re-called with MiXCR into one record per CDR3 protein. The sample consists of 550,000 to 750,000 distinct CDR3 sequences, about 13% of them appearing once. The sample was PBMCs, taken on the day of the yellow fever booster vaccination. These receptors were collected from a man aged 25-40 years who received the YFV17D yellow fever vaccine. Both conserved end residues are part of each CDR3. Fields, in order: V gene, J gene, CDR3 protein.

>TRBV20-1|TRBJ2-7
CSARVPPTYEQYF
>TRBV6-5|TRBJ2-1
CASRGTGRYEQFF
>TRBV20-1|TRBJ2-2
CSASPGTGKAGELFF
>TRBV5-4|TRBJ2-1
CASSQRQGSYNEQFF
>TRBV9|TRBJ2-7
CASSTRQGFLYF
>TRBV24-1|TRBJ2-1
CATSLTSVGEQFF
>TRBV6-1|TRBJ2-5
CASSRDLEENQYF
>TRBV6-1|TRBJ2-3
CASSQMWGGDTQYF
>TRBV27|TRBJ2-1
CASSLLGGQHNEQFF
>TRBV19|TRBJ2-7
CASSILAGVGVYEQYF
>TRBV5-4|TRBJ2-1
CASSQGNPLGNEQFF
>TRBV20-1|TRBJ2-5
CSALRGRQETQYF
>TRBV4-2|TRBJ2-7
CVSSQDPRGSYEQYF
>TRBV7-2|TRBJ2-3
CASSLVSNTDTQYF
>TRBV5-1|TRBJ2-1
CASSLEGQGKKFF
>TRBV30|TRBJ2-2
CAWSVGRTYTGELFF
>TRBV7-8|TRBJ1-2
CASSLVFSSGDQFNYGYTF
>TRBV30|TRBJ1-4
CAWSGEKLFF
>TRBV10-2|TRBJ2-3
CASSPGLADSTDTQYF
>TRBV6-2/TRBV6-3|TRBJ2-1
CASRRGSYNEQFF
>TRBV10-3|TRBJ2-7
CATGTSGSQEQYF
>TRBV18|TRBJ1-2
CASSPDKPNYGYTF
>TRBV30|TRBJ1-5
CAWSVPGGNQPQHF
>TRBV20-1|TRBJ2-1
CSARDSGGIAGFSRDEQFF
>TRBV12-3/TRBV12-4|TRBJ1-4
CASSWRGANEKLFF
>TRBV7-9|TRBJ2-4
CASSLVGEAKNIQYF
>TRBV20-1|TRBJ1-4
CSARGRLLNEKLFF
>TRBV6-2/TRBV6-3|TRBJ2-3
CASSYSDESTDTQYF
>TRBV5-1|TRBJ2-1
CASSLDPTTGSEQFF
>TRBV4-3|TRBJ2-1
CASSPLADSSYNEQFF
>TRBV20-1|TRBJ2-7
CSARVSGRGYEQYF
>TRBV9|TRBJ2-2
CASSVAGTGELFF
>TRBV20-1|TRBJ1-5
CSALRDGYNQPQHF
>TRBV7-2|TRBJ2-4
CASSLDWVAKNIQYF
>TRBV10-3|TRBJ2-7
CAISSGNYEQYF
>TRBV9|TRBJ2-5
CASSMQGARQETQYF
>TRBV19|TRBJ1-5
CASTRSLGQGSNQPQHF
>TRBV6-1|TRBJ2-3
CASSTLAGGSTDTQYF
>TRBV12-3/TRBV12-4|TRBJ1-5
CASSSPGQGNQPQHF
>TRBV5-5|TRBJ2-1
CASSLVAEQFF
>TRBV28|TRBJ2-5
CASRGTSGPGAQYF
>TRBV19|TRBJ1-5
CATNPGAYSNQPQHF
>TRBV20-1|TRBJ2-7
CSARRGGVPQYEQYF
>TRBV20-1|TRBJ2-5
CSARDQETQYF
>TRBV12-3/TRBV12-4|TRBJ2-1
CASSFLSGRAHFF
>TRBV25-1|TRBJ1-1
CASSPGSPEAFF
>TRBV20-1|TRBJ2-1
CGPTDGRKQFF
>TRBV2|TRBJ1-4
CASSEKPWQGGTNEKLFF
>TRBV27|TRBJ2-5
CASRRAGGETQYF
>TRBV25-1|TRBJ2-1
CASSAVEPGSYNEQFF
>TRBV5-1|TRBJ2-1
CASSLGGRTANNEQFF
>TRBV29-1|TRBJ1-2
CSVQRQGNYGYTF
>TRBV28|TRBJ2-7
CASSFLRGGTYEQYF
>TRBV7-2|TRBJ2-3
CASSLVAGADTQYF
>TRBV15|TRBJ1-2
CATSRDPGGSYGYTF